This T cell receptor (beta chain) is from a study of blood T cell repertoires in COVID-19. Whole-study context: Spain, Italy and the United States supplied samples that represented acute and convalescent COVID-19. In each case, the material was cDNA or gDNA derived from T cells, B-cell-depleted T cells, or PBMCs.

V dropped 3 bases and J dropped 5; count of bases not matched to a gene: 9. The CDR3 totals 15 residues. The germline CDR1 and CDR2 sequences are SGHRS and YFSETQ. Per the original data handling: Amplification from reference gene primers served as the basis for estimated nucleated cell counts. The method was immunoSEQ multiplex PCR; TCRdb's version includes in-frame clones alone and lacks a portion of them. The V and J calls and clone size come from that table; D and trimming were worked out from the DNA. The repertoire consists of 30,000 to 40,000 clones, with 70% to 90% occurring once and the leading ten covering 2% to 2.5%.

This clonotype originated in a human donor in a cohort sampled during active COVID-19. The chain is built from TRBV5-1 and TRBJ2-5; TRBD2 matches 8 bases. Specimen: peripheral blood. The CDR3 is CASSWSGGDEETQYF. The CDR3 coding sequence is TGCGCCAGCAGCTGGTCCGGGGGGGATGAGGAGACCCAGTACTTC.